Each of the 30 T cell receptor beta chains below was sequenced from the same sample in a study of Graves' ophthalmopathy and Graves' hyperthyroidism. Investigators amplified TCR beta CDR3 regions from RNA transcripts. Second-round multiplex PCR came after a first-round RT-PCR that employed HTBI primers. Each CDR3 protein is one row after TCRdb ran MiXCR on the multiplex PCR reads. The sample consists of a few hundred thousand distinct CDR3 sequences, under 40% of them appearing once. The sample taken for sequencing was peripheral blood or thyroid tissue (not recorded which). Every receptor here comes from an adult man with Graves' hyperthyroidism.

The genes are TRBV29-1 and TRBJ2-5, with 12 nucleotides matching TRBD1. V trimming: 3 bases; J trimming: 5 bases; junction bases outside the gene matches: 7. The CDR3 length is 15 residues. Germline lookup yields CDR1 SQVTM and CDR2 ANQGSEA. In DNA form, the CDR3 reads TGCAGCGTTGATTCGGGACAGGGGGCGAAGGAGACCCAGTACTTC. This gives the protein CSVDSGQGAKETQYF.

The chain is built from TRBV7-3 and TRBJ1-4; 9 bases are shared with TRBD1. The CDR3 covers 19 residues. V was clipped by 4 bases and J by 5 bases; unmatched bases: 17. Germline CDR1 SGHTA, CDR2 FQGTGA. This CDR3 is CASSSSSQVTGTGNEKLFF. DNA for the CDR3: TGTGCCAGCAGCTCCAGTTCGCAGGTGACCGGGACAGGGAATGAAAAACTGTTTTTT.

In its sample, this clonotype was seen a few times. The chain uses TRBV2 and TRBJ2-7; TRBD2 matches at 8 bases. Gene TRBJ2-1 matches the end of the DNA better, so the J call may be wrong. From germline, CDR1 is SNHLY and CDR2 FYNNEI. The CDR3 runs 12 residues. CDR3 in DNA: TGTGCCAGCATTGAGCGGGAGCATGAGCAGTTCTTC. Translated: CASIEREHEQFF.

CDR3 DNA sequence: TGTGCCAGCAGCGCGGGGACAGGGAACAATCAGCCCCAGCATTTT. Its protein is CASSAGTGNNQPQHF. This chain links TRBV9 with TRBJ1-5, with 9 bases fitting TRBD1. Germline-derived CDR1 and CDR2 are SGDLS and YYNGEE. The trim removed 3 bases at V and 3 bases at J, leaving 4 bases unmatched. The CDR3 has 15 amino acids.

This chain links TRBV20-1 with TRBJ1-2; TRBD1 matches at 7 bases. V trimming: 5 bases; J trimming: 4 bases; junction bases outside the gene matches: 7. Germline values: CDR1 DFQATT, CDR2 SNEGSKA (reference sequence). This CDR3 is 13 amino acids long. The CDR3 here is CSASTGNLYGYTF. The DNA of the CDR3 is TGCAGTGCTTCGACAGGGAACCTCTATGGCTACACCTTC.

This clonotype appeared a few times. The chain recombines TRBV27 with TRBJ2-5; no clear D. The CDR3 runs to 15 residues. Trimming cost V 5 bases and J 0 bases, with 13 bases left between them. Germline CDR1 MNHEY, CDR2 SMNVEV (reference sequence). This CDR3 is CASSLLPPDQETQYF. CDR3 coding DNA: TGTGCCAGCAGTCTCCTACCCCCTGACCAAGAGACCCAGTACTTC.

In its sample, this clonotype was seen a few times. A much larger clone sits a single nucleotide away, making a read error possible. The chain recombines TRBV25-1 with TRBJ2-7; no definite D call. The CDR3 totals 11 residues. V was cut by 1 base and J by 3 bases, with 1 base left in between. CDR1 is MGHDK, CDR2 SYGVNS, per germline. CDR3 region: CASSEFYEQYF. CDR3 coding DNA: TGTGCCAGCAGTGAATTCTACGAGCAGTACTTC.

The rearrangement uses TRBV24-1 and TRBJ2-3, with 9 nucleotides matching TRBD1. Germline V gene data show CDR1 as KGHDR and CDR2 as SFDVKD. The CDR3 loop spans 15 amino acids. J gave up 1 base and V 7 bases, and 5 bases lay outside the gene matches. The CDR3 DNA is TGTGCCACCAGAGCGCGACAGGGGGGCACAGATACGCAGTATTTT. This translates into CATRARQGGTDTQYF.

CDR3 residues: CAWSEGQGAEKLFF. The DNA for the CDR3 is TGTGCCTGGAGTGAGGGGCAGGGGGCTGAAAAACTGTTTTTT. The chain is built from TRBV30 and TRBJ1-4, with 8 bases aligning to TRBD1. Germline V gene sequence: CDR1 GTSNPN, CDR2 SVGIG (reference sequence). The CDR3 runs 14 residues. The V and J ends lost 1 base and 7 bases, in that order; junction bases with no gene match: 5.

This clonotype was counted many times. The V gene is TRBV7-9, the J gene TRBJ1-1; 10 nucleotides line up with TRBD1. Unmatched junction bases numbered 7, after V lost 5 bases and J lost 1 base. CDR3 size: 16 residues. The germline CDR1 and CDR2 sequences are SEHNR and FQNEAQ (reference sequence). CDR3 in amino acids: CASSETGGGTNTEAFF. Written as DNA, the CDR3 is TGTGCCAGCAGCGAGACAGGGGGCGGTACGAACACTGAAGCTTTCTTT.

The CDR3 protein is CASSGPPGSYNSPLHF. CDR3 sequence (DNA): TGTGCCAGCAGTGGACCGCCAGGCTCCTATAATTCACCCCTCCACTTT. This rearrangement joins TRBV28 to TRBJ1-6; D ambiguous. The V gene lost 5 bases and the J gene lost 0 bases, with 11 bases spanning the gap. Germline V CDR1 and CDR2: MDHEN, SYDVKM. This CDR3 spans 16 amino acids.

The V call is TRBV7-2, the J call TRBJ1-5; 8 nucleotides agree with TRBD1. The CDR3 has 15 amino acids. Germline V gene sequence: CDR1 SGHTA, CDR2 FQGNSA. V dropped 1 base and J dropped 7; count of bases not matched to a gene: 6. CDR3 residues: CASSLGTGNLQPQHF. The CDR3 DNA reads as TGTGCCAGCAGCTTAGGGACAGGGAATCTCCAGCCCCAGCATTTT.

The rearrangement joins TRBV2 to TRBJ1-2; D unresolved. Per the germline V gene, CDR1 is SNHLY and CDR2 is FYNNEI. The CDR3 is made up of 11 amino acids. Deletions cut 8 bases from V and 4 bases from J, with 8 bases between. The CDR3 DNA follows: TGTGCCAGCGGGGAGCGCTATGGCTACACCTTC. Translation: CASGERYGYTF. Supplemented by reference TRBV2 and TRBJ1-2, the full variable domain reads EPEVTQTPSHQVTQMGQEVILRCVPISNHLYFYWYRQILGQKVEFLVSFYNNEISEKSEIFDDQFSVERPDGSNFTLKIRSTKLEDSAMYFCASGERYGYTFGSGTRLTVV.

V and J are TRBV7-9 and TRBJ2-7, with D possibly being TRBD2 (6 bases). CDR1 and CDR2 (germline): SEHNR, FQNEAQ (reference sequence). With 1 base removed from V and 7 bases from J, the gap between germline ends came to 17 bases. The CDR3 loop spans 15 amino acids. The CDR3 loop is CASSLDSGDWNEQYF. As DNA, the CDR3 is TGTGCCAGCAGCTTAGATTCGGGAGACTGGAATGAGCAGTACTTC.

This clonotype was observed a few times. The gene calls are TRBV4-1 and TRBJ1-2, with 7 nucleotides matching TRBD1. V dropped 3 bases and J dropped 0; count of bases not matched to a gene: 19. Germline V gives CDR1 MGHRA, CDR2 YSYEKL. The CDR3 consists of 20 residues. CDR3 sequence (DNA): TGCGCCAGCAGCCAGACATACGCAGCGGGACAGTCCTTAGCTAACTATGGCTACACCTTC. As protein: CASSQTYAAGQSLANYGYTF.

This clonotype appeared a few times. J is TRBJ2-2 and V is TRBV5-1, with TRBD2 identical over 9 bases. There are 16 residues in the CDR3. Germline V gene sequence: CDR1 SGHRS, CDR2 YFSETQ. Trimming removed 4 bases from V and 2 bases from J; junction bases left unmatched: 6. The CDR3: CASSPPTSGNTGELFF. The CDR3 bases are TGCGCCAGCAGCCCTCCGACTAGCGGTAACACCGGGGAGCTGTTTTTT.

This chain links TRBV2 with TRBJ1-6, with a tentative D call TRBD1 (5 bases). The CDR3 is 17 amino acids. Trimming shortened V by 7 bases and J by 6 bases, and 22 bases separated the two germline ends. Looked up from germline, CDR1 is SNHLY and CDR2 is FYNNEI. CDR3 protein: CASTAFRTSGTNSPLHF. CDR3 bases: TGTGCCAGCACTGCGTTTAGGACTAGCGGGACTAATTCACCCCTCCACTTT.

The chain carries TRBV9 and TRBJ2-5; TRBD1 matches at 8 bases. Trimming removed 3 bases from V and 5 bases from J; junction bases left unmatched: 6. Germline V gene data show CDR1 as SGDLS and CDR2 as YYNGEE. The CDR3 is made up of 14 amino acids. CDR3 in DNA: TGTGCCAGCAGCGCAGGGACAGGTTCGGAGACCCAGTACTTC. Translated, it gives CASSAGTGSETQYF.

The chain employs TRBV6-5 and TRBJ1-3, with D maybe TRBD1 (5 bases). This CDR3 is built from 15 residues. In germline, CDR1 is MNHEY, CDR2 SVGAGI. The V end lost 5 bases, the J end lost 0 bases, and 11 bases lay between the germline ends. The CDR3 nucleotides are TGTGCCAGCAGTGTCTGGGGGGTCTCTGGAAACACCATATATTTT. Encoded protein: CASSVWGVSGNTIYF.

The genes are TRBV4-2 and TRBJ1-4; D is undetermined. The CDR3 has 16 amino acids. V was trimmed by 6 bases and J by 0 bases, leaving 14 bases between them. Germline assignment: CDR1 LGHNA and CDR2 YNFKEQ. CDR3 region: CASSPISGTTNEKLFF. CDR3 bases: TGTGCCAGCAGTCCGATCTCAGGAACAACTAATGAAAAACTGTTTTTT.

This sequence joins TRBV10-3 and TRBJ2-7, with D perhaps given as TRBD1 or TRBD2 (5 bases each). V lost 4 bases, J lost 0 bases, and 13 bases lay in between. The germline CDR1 and CDR2 sequences are ENHRY and SYGVKD. This CDR3 has 15 amino acids. DNA of the CDR3: TGTGCCATCAGTGGAAATTGGGACCTCTCCTACGAGCAGTACTTC. Encoded protein: CAISGNWDLSYEQYF.

This clonotype came up many times. The genes are TRBV7-9 and TRBJ2-2; D is possibly TRBD2 (6 bases). This CDR3 is built from 17 residues. V was clipped by 5 bases and J by 4 bases, with 20 bases between them. The germline CDR1 and CDR2 sequences are SEHNR and FQNEAQ (reference sequence). Here the CDR3 reads CASSQTRDSGITGELFF. For the CDR3, the DNA is TGTGCCAGCAGCCAAACCCGGGACTCAGGAATCACCGGGGAGCTGTTTTTT.

This clonotype was detected many times. The chain recombines TRBV6-1 with TRBJ1-6, with D hard to call. The ends were cut back, 7 bases at V and 6 bases at J, with 10 bases in the middle. The length of the CDR3 is 13 residues. Looked up from germline, CDR1 is MNHNS and CDR2 is SASEGT. The CDR3 DNA sequence: TGTGCCAGCACGTGGAGGAGTAATTCACCCCTCCACTTT. It translates to CASTWRSNSPLHF.

This clonotype was seen at least ten times. J is TRBJ2-7 and V is TRBV5-4; 11 bases are a match to TRBD1. With V trimmed by 2 bases and J by 5 bases, 3 bases remained unmatched. Germline lookup yields CDR1 SGHNT and CDR2 YYREEE (reference sequence). This CDR3 has 14 amino acids. CDR3 sequence reads: CASSFRTGGHEQYF. The CDR3 DNA sequence: TGTGCCAGCAGCTTCCGGACAGGGGGCCACGAGCAGTACTTC.

The chain joins TRBV5-1 to TRBJ1-2; D not certain. Per the germline V gene, CDR1 is SGHRS and CDR2 is YFSETQ. V was trimmed by 0 bases and J by 8 bases, leaving 14 bases between them. This CDR3 has 14 amino acids. The CDR3 DNA reads as TGCGCCAGCAGCTTGGGGGGAAATGGACGGGGCTACACCTTC. Its protein product is CASSLGGNGRGYTF.

The chain employs TRBV20-1 and TRBJ2-6, with D possibly being TRBD2 (6 bases). Germline V gene data show CDR1 as DFQATT and CDR2 as SNEGSKA (reference sequence). The V and J ends lost 6 bases and 0 bases respectively, with 12 bases between them. This CDR3 contains 15 residues. CDR3: CSASGFGSGANVLTF. The CDR3 DNA follows: TGCAGTGCCAGCGGGTTTGGCTCTGGGGCCAACGTCCTGACTTTC.

This clonotype showed up many times. Written as DNA, the CDR3 is TGTGCCAGCAGTCTAGAACGAGGATTTGAGACCCAGTACTTC. Translation gives CASSLERGFETQYF. V gene TRBV7-9 combines with J gene TRBJ2-5; no reliable D call. The CDR3 runs 14 residues. The V end was cut by 6 bases, the J end by 5 bases, with 16 bases between. Per germline, CDR1 SEHNR and CDR2 FQNEAQ (reference sequence).

A remark on this clonotype: Just one base apart from a much larger clone, this may be a read error. The V call is TRBV19, the J call TRBJ1-1; TRBD1 is a possible D gene (5 bases). V lost 6 bases and J 3 bases, leaving 17 bases between the germline ends. This CDR3 has 15 residues. The germline gives CDR1 LNHDA, CDR2 SQIVND (reference sequence). CDR3 residues: CASSQGLSMDTEAFF. The CDR3 bases are TGTGCCAGTAGCCAGGGTTTGAGCATGGACACTGAAGCTTTCTTT.

This clonotype was seen more than once but under ten times. The rearrangement joins TRBV19 to TRBJ2-7; D possibly matches TRBD1 or TRBD2 (6 bases each). The CDR3 runs to 14 residues. Between the trimmed V and J ends, which lost 5 bases and 5 bases, there was a span of 16 bases. CDR1 and CDR2 from the germline V gene are LNHDA and SQIVND (reference sequence). CDR3 residues: CASSEEGGFDEQYF. The DNA for the CDR3 is TGTGCCAGTAGTGAAGAGGGGGGCTTCGACGAGCAGTACTTC.

V is TRBV9 and J is TRBJ2-7, with D uncertain. Trimming stripped 3 bases from V and 5 bases from J, with 15 bases between. Germline CDR1 reads SGDLS; CDR2 reads YYNGEE. The CDR3 consists of 14 residues. CDR3 loop: CASSGSTRGNEQYF. CDR3 nucleotide sequence: TGTGCCAGCAGCGGATCCACGAGAGGCAACGAGCAGTACTTC.